Presented here are 24 T cell receptor beta chains from one specimen sequenced in a study of blood T cell repertoires in COVID-19 (dated by TCRdb to about 2020). Library method: the immunoSEQ multiplex PCR assay. Imported from immuneACCESS, the table was reduced by TCRdb to in-frame sequences with V and J called. These copies leave out some clones; in studies compared against another copy, an unresolved V gene accounts for under half, and the cause of the remainder is not known. The table for this sample lists around 150,000 clones; about 79% of them were counted only once. In total, the top ten clones hold roughly 6.8% of the sample. Sequenced sample: peripheral blood. These receptors were collected from a woman in her 50s in a cohort sampled during active or convalescent COVID-19.

The chain couples TRBV6-5 to TRBJ2-5; 8 bases align to TRBD1. J lost 4 bases, V lost 6 bases, and 7 bases had no gene match. The CDR3 spans 14 residues. Germline values: CDR1 MNHEY, CDR2 SVGAGI. The CDR3 here is CASSQGQGGETQYF. The CDR3 DNA reads TGTGCCAGCAGCCAAGGACAGGGAGGAGAGACCCAGTACTTC.

V is TRBV9 and J is TRBJ1-3, with D possibly TRBD1 on 5 matching bases. V was clipped by 0 bases and J by 4 bases, with 14 bases between them. This CDR3 spans 16 amino acids. Germline V gene data show CDR1 as SGDLS and CDR2 as YYNGEE. CDR3 DNA sequence: TGTGCCAGCAGCGTAGCCCCAGGGCCGAGGGGAAACACCATATATTTT. Translated: CASSVAPGPRGNTIYF.

The chain uses TRBV7-2 and TRBJ1-6, with D perhaps matching TRBD1 (5 bases). The germline gives CDR1 SGHTA, CDR2 FQGNSA. V gave up 3 bases and J gave up 7 bases, with 13 bases separating them. The CDR3 covers 15 residues. CDR3 coding DNA: TGTGCCAGCAGCTTTACTGGGGCAGTAAATTCACCCCTCCACTTT. Its translation: CASSFTGAVNSPLHF.

The rearrangement uses TRBV19 and TRBJ2-2; perhaps TRBD1 as D (5 bases). The V and J ends lost 0 bases and 5 bases respectively, with 16 bases between them. CDR3 length: 17 amino acids. Germline V gene data show CDR1 as LNHDA and CDR2 as SQIVND (reference sequence). The CDR3: CASSIDPWQGRTGELFF. The CDR3 bases are TGTGCCAGTAGTATAGACCCGTGGCAGGGTAGAACCGGGGAGCTGTTTTTT.

Comment on this clone: One end of the junction does not line up with germline, which may come from a read error. CDR3: CASSPHGTAPLF. The CDR3, as DNA: TGTGCCAGTAGTCCTCATGGGACAGCTCCTCTCTTC. This sequence joins TRBV19 and TRBJ1-2; 7 nucleotides align to TRBD1. CDR1 and CDR2 from the germline V gene are LNHDA and SQIVND (reference sequence). CDR3 size: 12 residues.

The V and J genes are TRBV9 and TRBJ1-2; 10 bases map to TRBD1. Germline values: CDR1 SGDLS, CDR2 YYNGEE. V lost 2 bases to trimming and J lost 8 bases; unmatched junction nucleotides: 9. The length of the CDR3 is 15 residues. CDR3 coding DNA: TGTGCCAGCAGCGTGACCGGGACAGGGGTTTTCGGCTACACCTTC. Translation: CASSVTGTGVFGYTF.

This chain connects TRBV16 to TRBJ1-5; D unclear. This CDR3 is 15 amino acids long. Trimming left V 0 bases short and J 0 bases short, with 6 bases between. Looked up from germline, CDR1 is KGHSY and CDR2 is FQNENV. CDR3 sequence reads: CASSQSRGSNQPQHF. In nucleotides, the CDR3 is TGTGCCAGCAGCCAATCAAGAGGTAGCAATCAGCCCCAGCATTTT.

This chain links TRBV29-1 with TRBJ1-3; D is undetermined. The germline V and J ends were trimmed by 6 bases and 1 base, with 7 bases remaining between them. The V gene's germline CDR1 is SQVTM and CDR2 ANQGSEA. The CDR3 extends over 12 amino acids. The CDR3 DNA reads TGCAGCGTGAGCGGGTCTGGAAACACCATATATTTT. Translation: CSVSGSGNTIYF.

The CDR3 bases are TGTGCCAGGAACCGGGGGTCGCGGGAGACCCAGTACTTC. Amino acids: CARNRGSRETQYF. This chain uses TRBV2 with TRBJ2-5; possible D gene TRBD2, 6 bases. The CDR3 sequence is 13 residues long. In germline, CDR1 is SNHLY, CDR2 FYNNEI. The V gene lost 9 bases and the J gene lost 5 bases, with 16 bases spanning the gap.

The gene calls are TRBV6-5 and TRBJ1-1, with D maybe TRBD1 (5 bases). V lost 8 bases and J 5 bases, leaving 15 bases between the germline ends. Germline CDR1 is MNHEY and CDR2 is SVGAGI. The CDR3 extends over 13 amino acids. The CDR3: CASAGVILTEAFF. The CDR3 DNA follows: TGTGCCAGCGCGGGGGTAATATTAACTGAAGCTTTCTTT.

In this sample, this clone turned up once. The chain is built from TRBV11-2 and TRBJ2-7, with D tentatively TRBD1 (6 bases). CDR1 and CDR2 (germline): SGHAT, FQNNGV. Trimming stripped 1 base from V and 6 bases from J, with 13 bases between. The CDR3 spans 14 residues. This chain's CDR3 is CASSLVWRGGEQYF. The CDR3 DNA sequence: TGTGCCAGCAGCTTAGTGTGGAGAGGGGGCGAGCAGTACTTC.

The rearrangement joins TRBV19 to TRBJ2-7, with D perhaps matching TRBD1 (5 bases). The CDR3 covers 13 residues. V lost 4 bases to trimming and J lost 2 bases, with 9 bases between them. Germline V gene sequence: CDR1 LNHDA, CDR2 SQIVND (reference sequence). CDR3 sequence reads: CASSNFRAYEQYF. The CDR3 DNA reads TGTGCCAGTAGTAACTTCAGGGCCTACGAGCAGTACTTC.

V gene TRBV19 combines with J gene TRBJ1-2, with 10 bases fitting TRBD1. Per germline, CDR1 LNHDA and CDR2 SQIVND (reference sequence). The CDR3 has 14 residues. J lost 7 bases, V lost 3 bases, and 5 bases had no gene match. The CDR3 protein is CASSIRDRGRGYTF. The CDR3 coding sequence is TGTGCCAGTAGTATCCGGGACAGGGGCCGTGGCTACACCTTC. Looking up the rest from reference TRBV19 and TRBJ1-2 gives the full variable domain: DGGITQSPKYLFRKEGQNVTLSCEQNLNHDAMYWYRQDPGQGLRLIYYSQIVNDFQKGDIAEGYSVSREKKESFPLTVTSAQKNPTAFYLCASSIRDRGRGYTFGSGTRLTVV.

The rearrangement uses TRBV7-8 and TRBJ1-5; TRBD1 aligns across 8 bases. The CDR3 covers 15 residues. Trimming took 5 bases from V and 9 from J; bases not matched to a gene: 12. CDR1 and CDR2 from the germline V gene are SGHVS and FQNEAQ. The CDR3 DNA reads TGTGCCAGCAGCCATGGACAGGGTTCAACCCGGCCCCAGCATTTT. It translates to CASSHGQGSTRPQHF.

V gene TRBV5-1 combines with J gene TRBJ2-6; D uncertain. This CDR3 region has 15 residues. V lost 0 bases and J 0 bases, leaving 4 bases between the germline ends. The germline gives CDR1 SGHRS, CDR2 YFSETQ. The CDR3 region is CASSLGNSGANVLTF. CDR3 nucleotides: TGCGCCAGCAGCTTGGGTAACTCTGGGGCCAACGTCCTGACTTTC. Filled out from reference TRBV5-1 and TRBJ2-6, the complete variable domain reads KAGVTQTPRYLIKTRGQQVTLSCSPISGHRSVSWYQQTPGQGLQFLFEYFSETQRNKGNFPGRFSGRQFSNSRSEMNVSTLELGDSALYLCASSLGNSGANVLTFGAGSRLTVL.

CDR3 residues: CASSLSILAGGPSGEQFF. The CDR3 DNA is TGTGCCAGCAGTTTATCGATACTAGCGGGGGGGCCGTCGGGAGAGCAGTTCTTC. The V and J genes are TRBV27 and TRBJ2-1, with TRBD2 matching over 13 bases. The V segment lost 0 bases and the J segment 10 bases; nucleotides outside the gene matches: 12. The germline V gene encodes CDR1 MNHEY and CDR2 SMNVEV (reference sequence). The CDR3 has 18 residues.

This clone was observed a few times. The chain links TRBV30 to TRBJ1-2; 9 bases align to TRBD1. Germline V CDR1 and CDR2: GTSNPN, SVGIG (reference sequence). The CDR3 runs to 14 residues. After removal of 6 bases from V and 4 bases from J, the junction contained 9 bases not matched to a gene. CDR3 protein: CACPPGQGSYGYTF. The CDR3 DNA reads as TGTGCCTGTCCCCCGGGACAGGGAAGCTATGGCTACACCTTC.

The chain uses TRBV30 and TRBJ2-3, with TRBD1 identical over 11 bases. CDR1 GTSNPN and CDR2 SVGIG come from the germline V gene (reference sequence). This CDR3 is 16 amino acids long. Trimming took 0 bases from V and 2 from J; bases not matched to a gene: 4. This CDR3 is CAWSVGTGGTTDTQYF. CDR3 coding DNA: TGTGCCTGGAGTGTTGGGACAGGGGGAACCACAGATACGCAGTATTTT.

This clone came up many times. The chain combines TRBV11-3 with TRBJ2-1; D possibly uses TRBD1 or TRBD2 (5 bases each). The CDR3 runs 17 residues. Germline V lookup: CDR1 SGHNT, CDR2 YENEEA. Between the trimmed V and J ends, which lost 4 bases and 7 bases, there was a span of 23 bases. CDR3 residues: CASSSDRSGNKANEQFF. CDR3 nucleotides: TGTGCCAGCAGCTCAGACAGAAGCGGCAACAAGGCGAATGAGCAGTTCTTC.

The chain couples TRBV10-3 to TRBJ2-5; 7 nucleotides match TRBD1. CDR1 and CDR2 (germline): ENHRY, SYGVKD. V shed 4 bases and J 4 bases; nucleotides not matched to a gene: 9. The CDR3 sequence is 15 residues long. Here the CDR3 DNA reads TGTGCCATCAGTGCGCCAGGGGGAACTCGAGAGACCCAGTACTTC. Protein sequence: CAISAPGGTRETQYF.

The rearrangement joins TRBV10-3 to TRBJ1-6; D is unresolved. This CDR3 region has 15 residues. The germline V and J ends were trimmed by 0 bases and 7 bases, with 10 bases remaining between them. CDR1 and CDR2 from the germline V gene are ENHRY and SYGVKD. This CDR3 is CAISESGPQNSPLHF. The CDR3 DNA is TGTGCCATCAGTGAGTCGGGCCCGCAAAATTCACCCCTCCACTTT.

This sequence joins TRBV11-2 and TRBJ1-6; no firm D call. Between the trimmed V and J ends, which lost 0 bases and 0 bases, there was a span of 12 bases. This CDR3 region has 18 residues. Germline lookup yields CDR1 SGHAT and CDR2 FQNNGV. CDR3 bases: TGTGCCAGCAGCTTAGATCCTCCCTCGAGCTCCTATAATTCACCCCTCCACTTT. Translated, it gives CASSLDPPSSSYNSPLHF.

The CDR3 here is CASSARPTSNPGVYGYTF. The CDR3 DNA sequence: TGTGCCAGCAGCGCGCGCCCTACTTCGAACCCCGGGGTCTATGGCTACACCTTC. The V and J genes are TRBV21-1 and TRBJ1-2. TRBV21-1 is a pseudogene segment. The CDR3 extends over 18 amino acids.

The chain is built from TRBV6-5 and TRBJ1-2, with D tentatively TRBD1 (6 bases). Germline values: CDR1 MNHEY, CDR2 SVGAGI. The CDR3 totals 16 residues. The V and J ends lost 0 bases and 8 bases respectively, with 19 bases between them. In DNA, the CDR3 is TGTGCCAGCAGTTACTCACCCACAGGGCGGTTGGGAGGCTACACCTTC. Translation gives CASSYSPTGRLGGYTF.